This T cell receptor (beta chain) comes out of a study of T cell responses to AZD1222 COVID-19 vaccine. Whole-study findings and limits: Donor demographics were predominantly white British with a female majority; clonal diversity may be underestimated.

The CDR3 length is 15 residues. Germline CDR1 is MGHRA and CDR2 is YSYEKL. V dropped 2 bases and J dropped 5 bases, with 12 bases sitting between them. This clone was seen once. No antigen is known for it. Sequencing used immunoSEQ multiplex PCR; TCRdb keeps in-frame clones, though not all of them. This sample has about 76,000 clones, with roughly 80% found just once. The TCR comes from an adult who received the MenACWY meningococcal vaccine as a control. This specimen was peripheral blood, taken 28 days after the second dose of the MenACWY control vaccine. The V call is TRBV4-1, the J call TRBJ1-4, with D unresolved. The CDR3 DNA reads TGCGCCAGCAGCCAATTTCCAGCTCCAAATGAAAAACTGTTTTTT. The encoded protein is CASSQFPAPNEKLFF.